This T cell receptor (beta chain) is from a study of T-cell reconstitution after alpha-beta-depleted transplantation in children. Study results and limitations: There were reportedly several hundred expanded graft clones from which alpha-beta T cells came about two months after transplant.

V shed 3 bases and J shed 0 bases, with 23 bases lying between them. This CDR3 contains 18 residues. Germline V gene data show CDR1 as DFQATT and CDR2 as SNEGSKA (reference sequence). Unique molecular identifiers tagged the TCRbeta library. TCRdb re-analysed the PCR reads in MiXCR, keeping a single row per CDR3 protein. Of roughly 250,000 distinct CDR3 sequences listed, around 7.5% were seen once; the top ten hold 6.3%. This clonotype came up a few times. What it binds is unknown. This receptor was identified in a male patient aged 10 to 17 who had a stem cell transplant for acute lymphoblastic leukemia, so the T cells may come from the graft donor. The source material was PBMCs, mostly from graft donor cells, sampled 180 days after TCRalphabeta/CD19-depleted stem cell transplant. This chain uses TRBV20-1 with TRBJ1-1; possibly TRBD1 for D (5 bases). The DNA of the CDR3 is TGCAGTGCTAGGAGGGCCGCGCGACAGCTCCTTATGAACACTGAAGCTTTCTTT. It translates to CSARRAARQLLMNTEAFF.